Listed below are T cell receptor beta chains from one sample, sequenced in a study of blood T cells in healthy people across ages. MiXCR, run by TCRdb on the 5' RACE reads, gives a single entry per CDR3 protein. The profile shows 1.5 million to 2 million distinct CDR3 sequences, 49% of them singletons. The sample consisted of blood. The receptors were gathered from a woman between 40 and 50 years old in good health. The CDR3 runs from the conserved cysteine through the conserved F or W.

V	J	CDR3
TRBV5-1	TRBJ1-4	CASSYRTGASEKLFF
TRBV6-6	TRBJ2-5	CASSWGGGDKDGETQYF
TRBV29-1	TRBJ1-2	CSVEYQLEFYGYTF
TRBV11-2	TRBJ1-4	CASSLVQGFSEKLFF
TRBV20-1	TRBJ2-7	CSARFPQGWTQYF
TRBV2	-	CASSVDSGARETQYF
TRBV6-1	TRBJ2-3	CASSEVRLAASTDTQYF
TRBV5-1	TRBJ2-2	CASSLNPDRNTGELFF
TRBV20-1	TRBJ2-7	CSARGPQGQGMGYEQYF
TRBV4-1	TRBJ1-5	CASSQGGDGASNQPQHF
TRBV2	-	CASSEEGALGKETQYF
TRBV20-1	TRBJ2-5	CSAPWGGSEYF
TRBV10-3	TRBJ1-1	CAISETAGAFF
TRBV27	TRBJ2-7	CASALAGGREQYF
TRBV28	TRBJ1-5	CASSLGRGRGSNQPQHF
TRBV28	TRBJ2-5	CASRYSETQYF
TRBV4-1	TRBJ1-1	CASSHHRQGNTEAFF
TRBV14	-	CASSQLGAGEAYEQYF
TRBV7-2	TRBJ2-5	CASSFLGQYQETQYF
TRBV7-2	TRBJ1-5	CASSFRVRQPQHF
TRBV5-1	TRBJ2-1	CASSNRQGGQFF
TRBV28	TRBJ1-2	CASSPRTATYGYTF
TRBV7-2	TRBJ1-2	CASSLEQGGYTF
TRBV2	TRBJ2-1	CASSEQFNEQFF
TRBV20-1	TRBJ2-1	CSARDLLAGEWQFF
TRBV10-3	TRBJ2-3	CAISERGGGTDTQYF
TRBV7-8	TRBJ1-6	CASIGGSSYNSPLHF
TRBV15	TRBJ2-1	CATSRAGEGYNEQFF
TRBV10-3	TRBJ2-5	CAISEALAVGQETQYF